This is a list of T cell receptor beta chains from one sample in a study of early T cells in non-severe SARS-CoV-2 infection. TCRdb passed the 5' RACE reads through MiXCR, listing each CDR3 protein once. Here the sample spans about 110,000 distinct CDR3 sequences, around 10% being singletons. Sequencing input: whole blood. All receptors derive from an adult who was a healthcare worker with PCR-confirmed SARS-CoV-2 infection or an uninfected control (not recorded which). Both conserved end residues are part of each CDR3. A D gene is named only where the DNA matches it firmly. Clone sizes are given selectively: once, few, many, or a class where the clone is expanded.

cdr3_nt cdr3_aa v_call d_call clone_size j_call
TGTGCCAGCAGCTTGGGAGGAGGCTTTGTTGAGACCCAGTACTTC CASSLGGGFVETQYF TRBV5-4 NA few TRBJ2-5
TGTGCCAGCTCACGGGACACCCAAGATACGCAGTATTTT CASSRDTQDTQYF TRBV2 NA many TRBJ2-3
TGTGCCAGCAGCCGAGGACAGAGCAAAAACATTCAGTACTTC CASSRGQSKNIQYF TRBV27 NA few TRBJ2-4
TGTGCCAGCAGCTTGGGGCAGCTCTATGGCTACACCTTC CASSLGQLYGYTF TRBV11-3 NA NA TRBJ1-2
TGCGCCAGCAGCATACTACAGGGGGGCACCGGGGAGCTGTTTTTT CASSILQGGTGELFF TRBV5-1 TRBD1 many TRBJ2-2
TGTGCCAGCAGCTTGAATAGCGGGATACAAGAGACCCAGTACTTC CASSLNSGIQETQYF TRBV7-9 TRBD2 many TRBJ2-5
TGTGCCAGCACTACTCCGCTCGGGCATGAAAAACTGTTTTTT CASTTPLGHEKLFF TRBV12-3/TRBV12-4 NA NA TRBJ1-4
TGTGCCAGCAGCACCTCCTTACAGACAGATACGCAGTATTTT CASSTSLQTDTQYF TRBV7-2 NA few TRBJ2-3
TGTGCCAGCAGTTTATTTCCTTTGGGTCAGGGGGCTGACTCTGGGGCCAACGTCCTGACTTTC CASSLFPLGQGADSGANVLTF TRBV28 TRBD1 few TRBJ2-6
TGTGCCAGCAGCTTGGGCGGGGTCCGCGCTGAAGCTTTCTTT CASSLGGVRAEAFF TRBV11-3 NA many TRBJ1-1
TGTGCCAGCAGCTTTAGTGGGAGCATGAACACTGAAGCTTTCTTT CASSFSGSMNTEAFF TRBV7-9 NA many TRBJ1-1
TGCGCCAGCAGCCTGCGACAGGGGTCCTCCTTACTCTCTGGAAACACCATATATTTT CASSLRQGSSLLSGNTIYF TRBV4-1 TRBD1 NA TRBJ1-3
TGTGCCAGCAGCTTGGTGCGCGGCCCCGAGGGCTACACCTTC CASSLVRGPEGYTF TRBV5-6 NA few TRBJ1-2
TGTGCCAGCAGTTTACCGGGACAGGGGAAGACCGGGGAGCTGTTTTTT CASSLPGQGKTGELFF TRBV11-1 TRBD1 few TRBJ2-2
TGCGCCAGCAGCTTGGACAGGTACATTCAGTACTTC CASSLDRYIQYF TRBV5-1 NA NA TRBJ2-4
TGCAGTGCTAGAGTCATTCAAGAGACCCAGTACTTC CSARVIQETQYF TRBV20-1 NA few TRBJ2-5
TGTGCCAGCAACAGGGGGAGAGGAAACACCATATATTTT CASNRGRGNTIYF TRBV12-3/TRBV12-4 TRBD1 NA TRBJ1-3
TGCGCCAGCAGCTTGGCGGGACACCCCTCCTACGAGCAGTACTTC CASSLAGHPSYEQYF TRBV5-1 NA few TRBJ2-7
TGCAGCTCAGGTGATGGCGGGGAGCTGTTTTTT CSSGDGGELFF TRBV29-1 NA NA TRBJ2-2
TGTGCCAGCACCAGAACCTCCTATAATTCACCCCTCCACTTT CASTRTSYNSPLHF TRBV3-1 NA many TRBJ1-6
TGTGCCACACGGACAGCTTTCAATCAGCCCCAGCATTTT CATRTAFNQPQHF TRBV19 NA many TRBJ1-5
TGTGCCAGCAGCTTGGCCGGGCCGAAGACTGAAGCTTTCTTT CASSLAGPKTEAFF TRBV5-5 NA NA TRBJ1-1
TGTGCCAGCAGCGTATGGGCGGTCCAAGGCTACACCTTC CASSVWAVQGYTF TRBV12-3/TRBV12-4 NA many TRBJ1-2
TGTGCCAGCAGTTGGACAGGGTGGAACAATGAGCAGTTCTTC CASSWTGWNNEQFF TRBV12-3/TRBV12-4 TRBD1 NA TRBJ2-1
TGTGCCAGCAGTGTCAACAGGGGTAAGGATGGCTACACCTTC CASSVNRGKDGYTF TRBV12-3/TRBV12-4 TRBD1 NA TRBJ1-2